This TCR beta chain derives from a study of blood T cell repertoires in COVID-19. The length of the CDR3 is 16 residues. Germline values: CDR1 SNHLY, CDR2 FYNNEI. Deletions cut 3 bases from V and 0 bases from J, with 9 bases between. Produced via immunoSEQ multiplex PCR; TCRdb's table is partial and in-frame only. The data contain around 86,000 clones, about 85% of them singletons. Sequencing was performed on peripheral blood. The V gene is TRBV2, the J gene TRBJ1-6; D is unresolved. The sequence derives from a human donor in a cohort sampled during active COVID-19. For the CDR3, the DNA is TGTGCCAGCAGTGACGAGGTTAGCTCCTATAATTCACCCCTCCACTTT. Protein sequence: CASSDEVSSYNSPLHF.